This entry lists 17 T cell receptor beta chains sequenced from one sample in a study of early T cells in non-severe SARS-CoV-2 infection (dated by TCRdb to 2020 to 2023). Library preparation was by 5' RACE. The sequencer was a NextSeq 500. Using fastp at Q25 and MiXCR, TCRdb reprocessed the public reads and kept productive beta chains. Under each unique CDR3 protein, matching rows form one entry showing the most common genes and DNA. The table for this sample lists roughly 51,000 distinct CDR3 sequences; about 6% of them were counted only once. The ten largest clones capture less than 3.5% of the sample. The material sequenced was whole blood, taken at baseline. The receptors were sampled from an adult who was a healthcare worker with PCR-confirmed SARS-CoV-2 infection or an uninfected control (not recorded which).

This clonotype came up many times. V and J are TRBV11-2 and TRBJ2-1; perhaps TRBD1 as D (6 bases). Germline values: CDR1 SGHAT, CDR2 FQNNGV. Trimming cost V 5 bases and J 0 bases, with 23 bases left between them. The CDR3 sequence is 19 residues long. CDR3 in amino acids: CASSPTGRGSKSSYNEQFF. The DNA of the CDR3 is TGTGCCAGCAGCCCGACAGGTCGGGGCTCCAAGAGCTCCTACAATGAGCAGTTCTTC.

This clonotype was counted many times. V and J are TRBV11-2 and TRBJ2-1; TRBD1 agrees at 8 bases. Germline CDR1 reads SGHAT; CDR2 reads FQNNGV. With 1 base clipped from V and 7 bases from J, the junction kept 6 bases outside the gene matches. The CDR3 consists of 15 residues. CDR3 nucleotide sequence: TGTGCCAGCAGCTTAGTTGCAGGGGGCGCGAATGAGCAGTTCTTC. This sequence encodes CASSLVAGGANEQFF. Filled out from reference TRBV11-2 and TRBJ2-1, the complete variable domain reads EAGVAQSPRYKIIEKRQSVAFWCNPISGHATLYWYQQILGQGPKLLIQFQNNGVVDDSQLPKDRFSAERLKGVDSTLKIQPAKLEDSAVYLCASSLVAGGANEQFFGPGTRLTVL.

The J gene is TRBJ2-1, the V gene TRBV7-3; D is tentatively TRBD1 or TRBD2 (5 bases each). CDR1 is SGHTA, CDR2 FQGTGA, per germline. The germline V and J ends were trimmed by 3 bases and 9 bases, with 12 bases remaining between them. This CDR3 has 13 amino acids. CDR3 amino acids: CASSFEGSSEQFF. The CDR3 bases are TGTGCCAGCAGCTTCGAGGGGTCGAGTGAGCAGTTCTTC.

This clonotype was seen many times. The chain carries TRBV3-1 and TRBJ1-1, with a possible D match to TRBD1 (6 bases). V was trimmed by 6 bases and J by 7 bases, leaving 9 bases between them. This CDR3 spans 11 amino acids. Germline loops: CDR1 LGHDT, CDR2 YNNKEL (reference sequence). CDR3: CASRGGSEAFF. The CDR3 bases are TGTGCCAGCAGGGGGGGCAGTGAAGCTTTCTTT.

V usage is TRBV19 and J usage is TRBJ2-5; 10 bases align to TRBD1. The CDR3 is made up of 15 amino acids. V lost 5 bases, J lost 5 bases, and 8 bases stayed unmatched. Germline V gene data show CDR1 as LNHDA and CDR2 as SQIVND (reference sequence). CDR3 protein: CASSPPGQGYETQYF. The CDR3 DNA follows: TGTGCCAGTAGTCCACCGGGACAGGGGTACGAGACCCAGTACTTC.

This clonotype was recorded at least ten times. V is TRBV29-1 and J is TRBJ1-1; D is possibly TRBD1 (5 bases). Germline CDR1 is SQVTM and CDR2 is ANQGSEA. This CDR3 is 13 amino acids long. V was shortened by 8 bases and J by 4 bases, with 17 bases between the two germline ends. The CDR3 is CSSQEGQSTEAFF. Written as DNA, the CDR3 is TGCAGCTCTCAGGAGGGGCAAAGCACTGAAGCTTTCTTT.

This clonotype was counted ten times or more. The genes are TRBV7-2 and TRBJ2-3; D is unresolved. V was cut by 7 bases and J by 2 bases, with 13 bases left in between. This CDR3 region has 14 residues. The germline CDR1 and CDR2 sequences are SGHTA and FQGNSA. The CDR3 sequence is CASTVFQLTDTQYF. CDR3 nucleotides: TGTGCCAGCACCGTTTTTCAGCTCACAGATACGCAGTATTTT.

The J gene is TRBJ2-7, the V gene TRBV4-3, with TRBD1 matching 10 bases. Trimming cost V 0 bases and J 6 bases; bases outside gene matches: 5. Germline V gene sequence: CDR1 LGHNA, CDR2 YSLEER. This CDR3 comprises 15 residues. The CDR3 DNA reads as TGCGCCAGCAGCCAAGATTCCCGGACAGGGGGCGAGCAGTACTTC. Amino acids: CASSQDSRTGGEQYF.

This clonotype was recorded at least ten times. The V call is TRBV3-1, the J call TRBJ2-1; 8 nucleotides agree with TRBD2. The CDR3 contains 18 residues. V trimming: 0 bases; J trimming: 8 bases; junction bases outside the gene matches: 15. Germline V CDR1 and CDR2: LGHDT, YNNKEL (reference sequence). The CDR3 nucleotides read TGTGCCAGCAGCCAAGAAGGGTTAGGGACTAGTTTCCCCCATGAGCAGTTCTTC. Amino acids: CASSQEGLGTSFPHEQFF.

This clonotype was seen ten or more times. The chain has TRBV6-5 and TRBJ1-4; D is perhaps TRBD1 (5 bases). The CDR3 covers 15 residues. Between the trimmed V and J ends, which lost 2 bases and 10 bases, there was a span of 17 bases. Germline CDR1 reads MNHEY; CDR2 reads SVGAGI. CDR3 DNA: TGTGCCAGCAGTTACGGTTTAGCTGGGGCTGGAAAACTGTTTTTT. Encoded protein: CASSYGLAGAGKLFF.

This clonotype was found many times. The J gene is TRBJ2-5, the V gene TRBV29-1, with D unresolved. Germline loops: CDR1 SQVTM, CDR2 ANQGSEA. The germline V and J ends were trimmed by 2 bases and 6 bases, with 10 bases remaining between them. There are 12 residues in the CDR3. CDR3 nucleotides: TGCAGCGTTGAACCCCTCTCCAAGACCCAGTACTTC. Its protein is CSVEPLSKTQYF. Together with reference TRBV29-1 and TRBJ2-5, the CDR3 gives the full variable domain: SAVISQKPSRDICQRGTSLTIQCQVDSQVTMMFWYRQQPGQSLTLIATANQGSEATYESGFVIDKFPISRPNLTFSTLTVSNMSPEDSSIYLCSVEPLSKTQYFGPGTRLLVL.

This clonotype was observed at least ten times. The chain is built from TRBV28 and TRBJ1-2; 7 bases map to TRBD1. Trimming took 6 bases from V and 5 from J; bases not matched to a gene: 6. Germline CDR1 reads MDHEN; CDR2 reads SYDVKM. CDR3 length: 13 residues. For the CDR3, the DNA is TGTGCCAGCAGAACCGGGACAGATTATGGCTACACCTTC. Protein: CASRTGTDYGYTF.

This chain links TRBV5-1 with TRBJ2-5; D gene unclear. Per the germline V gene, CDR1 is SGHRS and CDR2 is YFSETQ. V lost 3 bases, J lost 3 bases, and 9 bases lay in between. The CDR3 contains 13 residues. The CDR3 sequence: CASSYGQEETQYF. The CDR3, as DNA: TGCGCCAGCAGCTATGGGCAGGAAGAGACCCAGTACTTC.

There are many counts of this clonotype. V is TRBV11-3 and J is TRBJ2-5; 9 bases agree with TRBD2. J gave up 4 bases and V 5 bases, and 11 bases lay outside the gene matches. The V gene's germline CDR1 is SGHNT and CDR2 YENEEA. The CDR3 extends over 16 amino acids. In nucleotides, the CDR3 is TGTGCCAGCAGCCGACGTGGCGGGGGGGCCGTAGAGACCCAGTACTTC. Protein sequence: CASSRRGGGAVETQYF.

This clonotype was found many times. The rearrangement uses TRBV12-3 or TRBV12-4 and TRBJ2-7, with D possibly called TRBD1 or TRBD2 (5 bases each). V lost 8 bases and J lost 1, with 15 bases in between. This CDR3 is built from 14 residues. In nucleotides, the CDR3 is TGTGCCAGCGTTCCGGGACGGAGATCCTACGAGCAGTACTTC. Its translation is CASVPGRRSYEQYF.

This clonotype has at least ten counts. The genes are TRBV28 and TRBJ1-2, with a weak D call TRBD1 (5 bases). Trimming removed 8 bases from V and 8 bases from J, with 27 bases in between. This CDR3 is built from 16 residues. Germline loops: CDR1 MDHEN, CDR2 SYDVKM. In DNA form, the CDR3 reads TGTGCCAGCCGAATCCCCGCCGGTCTGCAGGGTGGCGGCTACACCTTC. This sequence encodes CASRIPAGLQGGGYTF.

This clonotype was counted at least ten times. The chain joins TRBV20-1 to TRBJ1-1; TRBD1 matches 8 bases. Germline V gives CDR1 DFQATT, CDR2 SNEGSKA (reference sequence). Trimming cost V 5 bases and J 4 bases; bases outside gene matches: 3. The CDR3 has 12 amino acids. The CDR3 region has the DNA TGCAGTGCTGCTACAGGGGGCACTGAAGCTTTCTTT. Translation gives CSAATGGTEAFF.